Listed here are 27 T cell receptor beta chains from one sample, sequenced in a study of metastatic and nonmetastatic thyroid tumors. Ahead of thyroid surgery, no patient had received treatment of any kind. TCRdb re-clonotyped the PCR reads via MiXCR. Here the sample spans 20,000 to 25,000 clones, 18% being singletons. The sample taken for sequencing was adjacent normal tissue. The receptors were sampled from a male donor with papillary thyroid cancer or a benign thyroid nodule (not recorded which). Some clones in this sample may be carry-over from other donors' samples.

In this sample, this clone is medium-sized. The rearrangement links TRBV10-3 to TRBJ2-2; the D is unclear. The germline CDR1 and CDR2 sequences are ENHRY and SYGVKD. The CDR3 has 15 amino acids. Trimming left V 6 bases short and J 1 base short, with 12 bases between. CDR3 in amino acids: CAISENDMNTGELFF. The DNA of the CDR3 is TGTGCCATCAGCGAAAATGACATGAACACCGGGGAGCTGTTTTTT.

Within the sample, this clone is medium-sized. This rearrangement joins TRBV6-2 or TRBV6-3 to TRBJ2-1, with TRBD2 identical over 8 bases. The germline CDR1 and CDR2 sequences are MNHEY and SVGEGT. CDR3 size: 15 residues. The V segment lost 5 bases and the J segment 4 bases; nucleotides outside the gene matches: 7. The CDR3 here is CASSPPGLVYNEQFF. In DNA form, the CDR3 reads TGTGCCAGCAGTCCTCCGGGACTAGTTTACAATGAGCAGTTCTTC.

This rearrangement joins TRBV7-3 to TRBJ2-6; D unresolved. Germline CDR1 reads SGHTA; CDR2 reads FQGTGA. The V end lost 5 bases, the J end lost 0 bases, and 5 bases lay between the germline ends. The CDR3 length is 14 residues. This CDR3 is CASSRSSGANVLTF. CDR3 in DNA: TGTGCCAGCAGCCGGAGCTCTGGGGCCAACGTCCTGACTTTC.

This clone was detected many times. The gene calls are TRBV15 and TRBJ1-5; no definite D call. This CDR3 is 16 amino acids long. V lost 1 base and J 3 bases, leaving 13 bases between the germline ends. Germline CDR1 LNHNV, CDR2 YYDKDF (reference sequence). For the CDR3, the DNA is TGTGCCACCAGCAGAGTGAAAGGGATATCCAATCAGCCCCAGCATTTT. Protein: CATSRVKGISNQPQHF.

This clone was recorded many times. The chain couples TRBV2 to TRBJ2-5, with D unclear. Trimming pared 4 bases from V and 2 bases from J, leaving 8 bases between. The CDR3 is 13 amino acids. Looked up from germline, CDR1 is SNHLY and CDR2 is FYNNEI. Here the CDR3 DNA reads TGTGCCAGCAGTGTAGACGTTCAAGAGACCCAGTACTTC. This encodes CASSVDVQETQYF. The full variable domain, its missing parts supplied by reference TRBV2 and TRBJ2-5, is EPEVTQTPSHQVTQMGQEVILRCVPISNHLYFYWYRQILGQKVEFLVSFYNNEISEKSEIFDDQFSVERPDGSNFTLKIRSTKLEDSAMYFCASSVDVQETQYFGPGTRLLVL.

This clone was observed at least ten times. The chain joins TRBV5-1 to TRBJ2-3; no clear D. CDR1 and CDR2 (germline): SGHRS, YFSETQ. Trimming left V 2 bases short and J 3 bases short, with 10 bases between. The CDR3 sequence is 14 residues long. CDR3 amino acids: CASSFGRYTDTQYF. The CDR3 DNA reads as TGCGCCAGCAGCTTCGGCAGGTATACAGATACGCAGTATTTT.

The rearrangement uses TRBV20-1 and TRBJ2-5, with D possibly TRBD1 on 6 matching bases. The germline V and J ends were trimmed by 7 bases and 4 bases, with 28 bases remaining between them. Germline V gene sequence: CDR1 DFQATT, CDR2 SNEGSKA (reference sequence). The CDR3 consists of 17 residues. In DNA form, the CDR3 reads TGCAGTGTTCCCGGACAGTGGGCGTTAACCGATTTAGAGACCCAGTACTTC. Its translation is CSVPGQWALTDLETQYF.

This clone was observed at least ten times. The V and J genes are TRBV7-6 and TRBJ2-2, with D unresolved. The length of the CDR3 is 15 residues. V lost 0 bases and J 5 bases, leaving 10 bases between the germline ends. Germline V gives CDR1 SGHVS, CDR2 FNYEAQ. As DNA, the CDR3 is TGTGCCAGCAGCTTAGCGAACATTGTGACCGGGGAGCTGTTTTTT. Its protein product is CASSLANIVTGELFF.

The J gene is TRBJ2-5, the V gene TRBV18, with a tentative D call TRBD1 (6 bases). The germline gives CDR1 KGHSH, CDR2 LQKENI. The CDR3 length is 13 residues. Trimming stripped 6 bases from V and 0 bases from J, with 8 bases between. The chain's CDR3 is CASSTGYQETQYF. CDR3 DNA: TGTGCCAGCTCCACAGGGTACCAAGAGACCCAGTACTTC.

This clone has ten or more counts. The chain is built from TRBV19 and TRBJ1-5, with a weak D call TRBD1 (5 bases). The CDR3 extends over 14 amino acids. Germline CDR1 reads LNHDA; CDR2 reads SQIVND (reference sequence). V lost 7 bases and J lost 2, with 12 bases in between. Written as DNA, the CDR3 is TGTGCCAGTAATCCCCGGGGCCGCAATCAGCCCCAGCATTTT. It encodes CASNPRGRNQPQHF.

By its share, this clone is medium-sized. The chain has TRBV12-3 or TRBV12-4 and TRBJ2-1; 11 positions agree with TRBD2. Trimming took 7 bases from V and 8 from J; bases not matched to a gene: 13. The length of the CDR3 is 16 residues. CDR3 sequence (DNA): TGTGCCAGCATCCCCGGGACTAGCGGCCTTACTTATGAGCAGTTCTTC. Amino acids: CASIPGTSGLTYEQFF.

This clone is medium-sized in the sample. The rearrangement uses TRBV5-1 and TRBJ2-2; the match to TRBD2 covers 11 bases. CDR1 and CDR2 from the germline V gene are SGHRS and YFSETQ. This CDR3 spans 16 amino acids. The V segment lost 4 bases and the J segment 0 bases; nucleotides outside the gene matches: 2. CDR3 bases: TGCGCCAGCAGCAATAGCGGGGGGGCGAACACCGGGGAGCTGTTTTTT. This sequence encodes CASSNSGGANTGELFF.

This sequence joins TRBV11-2 and TRBJ1-1; D uncertain. The germline V gene has CDR1 SGHAT and CDR2 FQNNGV. V lost 5 bases and J lost 2, with 12 bases in between. This CDR3 comprises 14 residues. The CDR3 reads CASSPAVINTEAFF. The CDR3 bases are TGTGCCAGCAGCCCCGCGGTCATTAACACTGAAGCTTTCTTT.

This clone was seen many times. The chain carries TRBV9 and TRBJ1-1; D remains ambiguous. Trimming removed 0 bases at V and 1 base at J, with 10 bases between. CDR3 length: 15 residues. Germline V gene sequence: CDR1 SGDLS, CDR2 YYNGEE. This chain's CDR3 is CASSVDGSTNTEAFF. As DNA, the CDR3 is TGTGCCAGCAGCGTAGATGGCAGCACGAACACTGAAGCTTTCTTT.

This clone was observed many times. J is TRBJ2-1 and V is TRBV7-9; 9 bases fit TRBD1. The CDR3 loop spans 15 amino acids. J gave up 6 bases and V 6 bases, and 9 bases lay outside the gene matches. Germline CDR1 is SEHNR and CDR2 is FQNEAQ (reference sequence). CDR3: CASSHGQGIRNEQFF. The CDR3 DNA reads TGTGCCAGCAGTCATGGACAGGGGATTCGCAATGAGCAGTTCTTC.

To note about this clone: One junction end disagrees with the germline gene, perhaps due to a read error. The chain combines TRBV27 with TRBJ2-7; the D is unclear. CDR1 MNHEY and CDR2 SMNVEV come from the germline V gene (reference sequence). The CDR3 spans 12 residues. The CDR3 nucleotides are TGCGCCAGCAGTTTATTGGTCTACGAGCAGTACTTC. Translation gives CASSLLVYEQYF.

Ten or more counts support this clone. The chain joins TRBV5-7 to TRBJ2-6; 11 nucleotides align to TRBD1. TRBV5-7 is an ORF for which the function is uncertain. The CDR3 is 21 amino acids. V was pared by 2 bases and J by 0 bases, with 13 bases of the junction left unmatched. The CDR3 sequence: CASSFGPGQGATFSGANVLTF. DNA of the CDR3: TGTGCCAGCAGCTTTGGCCCAGGACAGGGGGCGACTTTCTCTGGGGCCAACGTCCTGACTTTC.

This chain joins TRBV27 and TRBJ1-5; TRBD1 matches 7 bases. The length of the CDR3 is 13 residues. Germline V gene data show CDR1 as MNHEY and CDR2 as SMNVEV (reference sequence). Losses at the gene ends were 6 bases for V and 9 bases for J; bases not matched to a gene: 8. Here the CDR3 DNA reads TGTGCCAGCAGCAAGGGGGCCAGAGGGCCCCAGCATTTT. Its translation is CASSKGARGPQHF.

Comment on this clone: Sequence at one end of the junction differs from germline and may be a read error. The CDR3 bases are TGTGCCAGAAGCGTGACGGGAGCGGAAACCGGGGAGCTGTTTTTT. Protein product: CARSVTGAETGELFF. The V call is TRBV9, the J call TRBJ2-2; perhaps TRBD2 as D (6 bases). Germline values: CDR1 SGDLS, CDR2 YYNGEE. The CDR3 extends over 15 amino acids.

This clone was seen repeatedly, ten times or more. This chain joins TRBV7-6 and TRBJ2-5; 8 bases fit TRBD1. CDR1 and CDR2 from the germline V gene are SGHVS and FNYEAQ. The V segment lost 4 bases and the J segment 5 bases; nucleotides outside the gene matches: 9. CDR3 size: 15 residues. The CDR3 sequence: CASSSRDRQTETQYF. For the CDR3, the DNA is TGTGCCAGCAGCTCCCGGGACAGGCAGACGGAGACCCAGTACTTC.

This clone was counted between two and nine times. A much more abundant neighbour one base away suggests this may be a read error. The chain carries TRBV7-2 and TRBJ1-5, with D perhaps TRBD1 (6 bases). The CDR3 is 13 amino acids. Germline assignment: CDR1 SGHTA and CDR2 FQGNSA. This CDR3 is CASSWGHTQPRHF. In nucleotides, the CDR3 is TGTGCCAGCAGCTGGGGACATACACAGCCCCGGCATTTT.

At least ten counts were recorded for this clone. The rearrangement uses TRBV6-5 and TRBJ2-1, with 13 positions matching TRBD2. V dropped 5 bases and J dropped 5; count of bases not matched to a gene: 6. Germline assignment: CDR1 MNHEY and CDR2 SVGAGI. CDR3 length equals 16 residues. CDR3 in DNA: TGTGCCAGCAGTACCCGACTAGCGGGAGGCAACAATGAGCAGTTCTTC. Translating gives CASSTRLAGGNNEQFF.

By share, this clone ranks as medium-sized (0.01 to 0.1%). The V gene is TRBV7-3, the J gene TRBJ1-1, with D unresolved. The CDR3 consists of 12 residues. The germline gives CDR1 SGHTA, CDR2 FQGTGA. V lost 2 bases, J lost 7 bases, and 8 bases lay in between. CDR3 sequence (DNA): TGTGCCAGCAGCTTACAGGACGGTGAAGCTTTCTTT. It translates to CASSLQDGEAFF.

On this clone itself: At one of its ends the junction is not consistent with the germline gene, which may arise from a read error. The chain couples TRBV5-1 to TRBJ2-5; maybe TRBD2 (6 bases). There are 14 residues in the CDR3. The germline V gene encodes CDR1 SGHRS and CDR2 YFSETQ. CDR3 amino acids: CASSLVGGIETQYF. In nucleotides, the CDR3 is TGCGCCAGCAGCTTGGTCGGAGGGATCGAGACCCAGTATTTC.

This clone appeared once. This may be a read error, as it is one base from a much larger clone. Written as DNA, the CDR3 is TGCAGTGCCCAGGGTAGGAATCAGCCCCAGCATTTT. Translating gives CSAQGRNQPQHF. The chain links TRBV20-1 to TRBJ1-5, with D possibly matching TRBD1 (5 bases). The germline gives CDR1 DFQATT, CDR2 SNEGSKA (reference sequence). The CDR3 loop spans 12 amino acids. The V end was cut by 6 bases, the J end by 4 bases, with 10 bases between.

This chain joins TRBV7-8 and TRBJ1-4; D is undetermined. The V and J ends lost 6 bases and 8 bases respectively, with 13 bases between them. CDR1 is SGHVS and CDR2 is FQNEAQ in the germline V gene. The CDR3 runs 13 residues. CDR3 bases: TGTGCCAGCAGACAGCGGTTCCACGAAAAACTGTTTTTT. Encoded protein: CASRQRFHEKLFF.

This clone was seen at least ten times. The chain combines TRBV6-4 with TRBJ1-2, with 7 bases that match TRBD1. Germline assignment: CDR1 MRHNA and CDR2 SNTAGT. The CDR3 is 14 residues long. Trimming at V came to 4 bases and at J to 4 bases, leaving 6 bases not matched to a gene. CDR3 bases: TGTGCCAGCAGTGCCGGGACAGCCTCCTATGGCTACACCTTC. It specifies CASSAGTASYGYTF.